These 15 T cell receptor beta chains were all obtained from the same sample, sequenced in a study of cytomegalovirus exposure and HLA in healthy donors. Sequencing used immunoSEQ multiplex PCR; TCRdb keeps in-frame clones, though not all of them. The sample has tens of thousands of clones, 95% to 98% seen once. Sequenced material: PBMCs. Source of these receptors: a woman between 18 and 29 years old in good health and CMV-seropositive.

The chain employs TRBV6-1 and TRBJ2-2; possibly TRBD1 for D (5 bases). V was shortened by 3 bases and J by 3 bases, with 5 bases between the two germline ends. Germline V gene data show CDR1 as MNHNS and CDR2 as SASEGT. This CDR3 is built from 13 residues. This chain's CDR3 is CASSDRDTGELFF. The DNA for the CDR3 is TGTGCCAGCAGTGACAGGGACACCGGGGAGCTGTTTTTT.

This sequence joins TRBV2 and TRBJ1-1, with 7 bases lining up with TRBD1. The CDR3 covers 13 residues. Germline-derived CDR1 and CDR2 are SNHLY and FYNNEI. V gave up 10 bases and J gave up 1 base; unmatched junction bases: 6. CDR3: CATKQGPNTEAFF. CDR3 DNA: TGTGCCACCAAACAGGGGCCGAACACTGAAGCTTTCTTT.

The V call is TRBV5-8, the J call TRBJ1-3, with TRBD1 matching over 9 bases. The CDR3 has 16 residues. Germline V gives CDR1 SGHTS, CDR2 YDEGEE. V lost 4 bases to trimming and J lost 3 bases; unmatched junction nucleotides: 8. The CDR3: CASSKTGGDRGNTIYF. CDR3 nucleotide sequence: TGTGCCAGCAGCAAGACAGGGGGAGATCGTGGAAACACCATATATTTT.

This clone occurred once. This chain links TRBV7-9 with TRBJ1-3; D is unclear. Germline V gives CDR1 SEHNR, CDR2 FQNEAQ (reference sequence). The CDR3 has 14 amino acids. V was pared by 5 bases and J by 7 bases, with 15 bases between. The CDR3 nucleotides read TGTGCCAGCAGCCCCCTTTTGGGGAGGAACACCATATATTTT. Translating gives CASSPLLGRNTIYF.

The chain's CDR3 is CASSPGTSGSKEETQYF. The CDR3 coding sequence is TGTGCCAGCAGCCCTGGGACTAGCGGGAGCAAAGAGGAGACCCAGTACTTC. The chain couples TRBV4-2 to TRBJ2-5; 14 bases are shared with TRBD2. The CDR3 is 17 amino acids. The germline CDR1 and CDR2 sequences are LGHNA and YNFKEQ. Unmatched junction bases numbered 9, after V lost 4 bases and J lost 5 bases.

The rearrangement uses TRBV9 and TRBJ2-2; TRBD2 agrees at 12 bases. The V and J ends lost 4 bases and 5 bases, in that order; junction bases with no gene match: 12. The length of the CDR3 is 18 residues. The germline V gene encodes CDR1 SGDLS and CDR2 YYNGEE. CDR3 nucleotides: TGTGCCAGCAGCTTCAGACTAGCGGGAGATCCGGGAACCGGGGAGCTGTTTTTT. Encoded protein: CASSFRLAGDPGTGELFF. Together with reference TRBV9 and TRBJ2-2, the CDR3 gives the full variable domain: DSGVTQTPKHLITATGQRVTLRCSPRSGDLSVYWYQQSLDQGLQFLIQYYNGEERAKGNILERFSAQQFPDLHSELNLSSLELGDSALYFCASSFRLAGDPGTGELFFGEGSRLTVL.

V is TRBV6-1 and J is TRBJ2-7; the D gene is possibly TRBD2 (5 bases). The CDR3 is made up of 13 amino acids. Per germline, CDR1 MNHNS and CDR2 SASEGT. V was shortened by 3 bases and J by 4 bases, with 10 bases between the two germline ends. The chain's CDR3 is CASSEEDWYEQYF. CDR3 in DNA: TGTGCCAGCAGTGAGGAGGACTGGTACGAGCAGTACTTC.

The J gene is TRBJ1-1, the V gene TRBV30, with a tentative D call TRBD1 (5 bases). Germline CDR1 GTSNPN, CDR2 SVGIG (reference sequence). The CDR3 totals 12 residues. V was trimmed by 4 bases and J by 7 bases, leaving 13 bases between them. CDR3 in amino acids: CAWTGGRGEAFF. DNA for the CDR3: TGTGCCTGGACCGGGGGAAGGGGTGAAGCTTTCTTT.

The chain carries TRBV9 and TRBJ2-7, with 10 bases lining up with TRBD1. V was clipped by 4 bases and J by 0 bases; unmatched bases: 16. From germline, CDR1 is SGDLS and CDR2 YYNGEE. The CDR3 extends over 19 amino acids. In DNA, the CDR3 is TGTGCCAGCAGCCCCCGGGACAGGGGACGGTTAGCGGCCTCCTACGAGCAGTACTTC. Its translation: CASSPRDRGRLAASYEQYF.

V gene TRBV9 combines with J gene TRBJ2-1, with 9 bases that match TRBD2. The germline V gene has CDR1 SGDLS and CDR2 YYNGEE. There are 13 residues in the CDR3. V lost 0 bases, J lost 13 bases, and 5 bases stayed unmatched. CDR3 in amino acids: CASSVELAGPQFF. The CDR3, as DNA: TGTGCCAGCAGCGTAGAACTAGCGGGCCCCCAGTTCTTC.

The chain carries TRBV6-4 and TRBJ2-1; 9 bases match TRBD2. Germline lookup yields CDR1 MRHNA and CDR2 SNTAGT. CDR3 length equals 15 residues. V lost 4 bases, J lost 4 bases, and 5 bases stayed unmatched. The CDR3 protein is CASSVLAGQYNEQFF. CDR3 in DNA: TGTGCCAGCAGTGTTCTAGCGGGGCAGTACAATGAGCAGTTCTTC.

The chain combines TRBV2 with TRBJ1-6, with no clear D. This CDR3 has 14 residues. V lost 2 bases and J lost 9, with 11 bases in between. The germline V gene encodes CDR1 SNHLY and CDR2 FYNNEI. DNA of the CDR3: TGTGCCAGCAGTGAATGGGAAGAGGGTTCACCCCTCCACTTT. This translates into CASSEWEEGSPLHF.

The chain links TRBV5-4 to TRBJ2-4; TRBD2 aligns across 7 bases. V lost 5 bases and J lost 2; bases outside the gene matches: 13. In germline, CDR1 is SGHNT, CDR2 YYREEE (reference sequence). This CDR3 spans 17 amino acids. The DNA of the CDR3 is TGTGCCAGCAGTCGGGACGCGGGAGTCGGTACCAAAAACATTCAGTACTTC. Its protein is CASSRDAGVGTKNIQYF.

The rearrangement uses TRBV4-1 and TRBJ2-7; 8 nucleotides match TRBD2. V shed 6 bases, J shed 0 bases, and the junction held 10 bases outside the gene matches. This CDR3 spans 16 amino acids. Germline V gene sequence: CDR1 MGHRA, CDR2 YSYEKL. In DNA form, the CDR3 reads TGCGCCAGCAGTCGTACCCTCACTAGCGGCTCCTACGAGCAGTACTTC. It specifies CASSRTLTSGSYEQYF.

This chain links TRBV30 with TRBJ2-7; D possibly corresponds to TRBD2 (6 bases). V dropped 8 bases and J dropped 2 bases, with 19 bases sitting between them. The CDR3 spans 14 residues. Germline V gene data show CDR1 as GTSNPN and CDR2 as SVGIG (reference sequence). The CDR3 sequence is CAGRGLKGPYEQYF. The CDR3 bases are TGTGCCGGGCGCGGACTAAAGGGACCCTACGAGCAGTACTTC.